The 30 T cell receptor beta chains below all came from one sample that was sequenced in a study of shared clonotypes between healthy human individuals (dated by TCRdb to the early 2020s). Library generation was performed with the immunoSEQ multiplex PCR assay. This is the immuneACCESS table as TCRdb keeps it, with only in-frame sequences that have V and J called. A part of the clones is gone; compared with another copy, unresolved V genes explain less than half, and the rest is unexplained. The sample table records some 2.3 million clones; approximately 95% of these occur just once. Approximately 0.4% of the sample belongs to the ten largest clones. Sequenced sample: naive CD4+ T cells from PBMCs. Per the publication, the cell subset or site label means: CD45RA+ positively selected. These receptors were collected from a man between 18 and 29 years old in good health. Some clones in this sample may be carry-over from other donors' samples.

This rearrangement joins TRBV6-5 to TRBJ2-7, with D tentatively TRBD1 (6 bases). Trimming took 5 bases from V and 5 from J, leaving 16 bases between them. The CDR3 loop spans 14 amino acids. Germline values: CDR1 MNHEY, CDR2 SVGAGI. The CDR3 DNA reads as TGTGCCAGCAGTCCACGGCAGGGGTGGAACGAGCAGTACTTC. Its translation is CASSPRQGWNEQYF.

This chain connects TRBV29-1 to TRBJ2-5, with D perhaps being TRBD1 or TRBD2 (6 bases each). The germline V and J ends were trimmed by 4 bases and 3 bases, with 18 bases remaining between them. Germline V gene data show CDR1 as SQVTM and CDR2 as ANQGSEA. CDR3 length: 15 amino acids. CDR3 bases: TGCAGCGTTGGATTCGGGGGCGAAGTAAAAGAGACCCAGTACTTC. It yields the protein CSVGFGGEVKETQYF.

The chain couples TRBV19 to TRBJ2-1; 10 bases match TRBD2. The V segment lost 5 bases and the J segment 0 bases; nucleotides outside the gene matches: 1. The CDR3 has 15 amino acids. Germline-derived CDR1 and CDR2 are LNHDA and SQIVND (reference sequence). The CDR3 bases are TGTGCCAGTAGTCTAGCGGGAGTCTCCTACAATGAGCAGTTCTTC. As protein: CASSLAGVSYNEQFF.

This sequence joins TRBV27 and TRBJ2-7, with D tentatively TRBD1 (5 bases). The V end lost 6 bases, the J end lost 5 bases, and 20 bases lay between the germline ends. Germline CDR1 and CDR2: MNHEY and SMNVEV (reference sequence). The CDR3 sequence is 15 residues long. CDR3 in DNA: TGTGCCAGCAGCTCTTCGGTCAGCAGGGTGGACGAGCAGTACTTC. This translates into CASSSSVSRVDEQYF.

This clone was seen a few times. The CDR3 loop is CASPRQMGHTEAFF. The CDR3 DNA follows: TGTGCCAGCCCCAGACAAATGGGGCACACTGAAGCTTTCTTT. This sequence joins TRBV6-1 and TRBJ1-1, with D perhaps matching TRBD1 (5 bases). This CDR3 contains 14 residues. The V gene's germline CDR1 is MNHNS and CDR2 SASEGT. Trimming shortened V by 8 bases and J by 3 bases, and 16 bases separated the two germline ends.

The chain couples TRBV30 to TRBJ1-2, with D unresolved. Germline CDR1 GTSNPN, CDR2 SVGIG (reference sequence). The V and J ends lost 3 bases and 6 bases respectively, with 20 bases between them. The CDR3 sequence is 15 residues long. CDR3 loop: CAWSAQGWGTDGYTF. CDR3 bases: TGTGCCTGGAGCGCGCAAGGGTGGGGAACTGATGGCTACACCTTC.

V is TRBV7-2 and J is TRBJ1-1; D is possibly TRBD1 (5 bases). V lost 5 bases and J 8 bases, leaving 24 bases between the germline ends. The CDR3 has 16 residues. Germline values: CDR1 SGHTA, CDR2 FQGNSA. The CDR3 bases are TGTGCCAGCAGCCTCGGGACCGTCGTGACTCGGGGGGAAGCTTTCTTT. This translates into CASSLGTVVTRGEAFF.

This clone appeared once. This chain joins TRBV6-1 and TRBJ2-7; D is uncertain. The CDR3 totals 13 residues. The ends were cut back, 6 bases at V and 0 bases at J, with 9 bases in the middle. The germline CDR1 and CDR2 sequences are MNHNS and SASEGT. CDR3 DNA sequence: TGTGCCAGCAGCCCGGAATACTCCTACGAGCAGTACTTC. It is translated as CASSPEYSYEQYF.

V usage is TRBV14 and J usage is TRBJ2-7, with D hard to call. The V gene's germline CDR1 is SGHDN and CDR2 FVKESK. V was cut by 0 bases and J by 5 bases, with 8 bases left in between. This CDR3 contains 13 residues. The CDR3 protein is CASSQDRFNEQYF. In DNA, the CDR3 is TGTGCCAGCAGCCAAGACAGGTTTAACGAGCAGTACTTC.

The rearrangement uses TRBV21-1 and TRBJ2-1; the D call of TRBD2 is as the table states it, not checked on the DNA. TRBV21-1 is annotated as a pseudogene. The CDR3 spans 14 residues. Written as DNA, the CDR3 is TGTGCCAGCAGCACGGGGGGCTCCTACAATGAGCAGTTCTTC. Its protein product is CASSTGGSYNEQFF.

V and J are TRBV5-1 and TRBJ1-1; a possible D gene is TRBD1 (6 bases). With 0 bases removed from V and 6 bases from J, the gap between germline ends came to 15 bases. The germline gives CDR1 SGHRS, CDR2 YFSETQ. The CDR3 length is 15 residues. The CDR3 DNA reads as TGCGCCAGCAGCTTGGCCGGACAGCTTGGCGCTGAAGCTTTCTTT. This encodes CASSLAGQLGAEAFF.

About this clone itself: Other DNA sequences in this sample translate to the same CDR3. The rearrangement links TRBV28 to TRBJ1-5; TRBD1 matches at 9 bases. V gave up 6 bases and J gave up 7 bases; unmatched junction bases: 7. The CDR3 consists of 14 residues. Looked up from germline, CDR1 is MDHEN and CDR2 is SYDVKM. CDR3 sequence (DNA): TGTGCCAGCAGGCCACAGGGGGCTGGCCAGCCCCAGCATTTT. Translating gives CASRPQGAGQPQHF. The variable domain in full, completed from reference TRBV28 and TRBJ1-5, reads DVKVTQSSRYLVKRTGEKVFLECVQDMDHENMFWYRQDPGLGLRLIYFSYDVKMKEKGDIPEGYSVSREKKERFSLILESASTNQTSMYLCASRPQGAGQPQHFGDGTRLSIL.

The rearrangement joins TRBV2 to TRBJ2-2; either TRBD1 or TRBD2 may fit D (5 bases each). The CDR3 spans 15 residues. In germline, CDR1 is SNHLY, CDR2 FYNNEI. V lost 4 bases to trimming and J lost 6 bases, with 15 bases between them. The CDR3 DNA follows: TGTGCCAGCAGTGGAGAGGGGCGGGTCGCCGGGGAGCTGTTTTTT. Amino acids: CASSGEGRVAGELFF.

The CDR3 region is CSAPDTGELFF. CDR3 DNA sequence: TGCAGTGCCCCGGACACCGGGGAGCTGTTTTTT. The chain has TRBV20-1 and TRBJ2-2; D call uncertain. This CDR3 contains 11 residues. In germline, CDR1 is DFQATT, CDR2 SNEGSKA (reference sequence). The V gene lost 6 bases and the J gene lost 3 bases, with 5 bases spanning the gap.

The J gene is TRBJ1-6, the V gene TRBV5-1; tentative D call: TRBD1 (6 bases). The CDR3 sequence is 15 residues long. CDR1 is SGHRS, CDR2 YFSETQ, per germline. Trimming took 4 bases from V and 5 from J, leaving 13 bases between them. The CDR3 protein is CASSQGQLHNSPLHF. The CDR3 nucleotides read TGCGCCAGCAGCCAAGGACAGCTTCATAATTCACCCCTCCACTTT.

Here the CDR3 reads CASRWTSGSYNEQFF. DNA for the CDR3: TGCGCCAGCCGCTGGACTAGCGGCTCCTACAATGAGCAGTTCTTC. This chain connects TRBV5-1 to TRBJ2-1; 10 positions match TRBD2. With V trimmed by 7 bases and J by 0 bases, 4 bases remained unmatched. The CDR3 is made up of 15 amino acids. Per germline, CDR1 SGHRS and CDR2 YFSETQ.

V is TRBV7-9 and J is TRBJ2-5, with 8 bases lining up with TRBD2. Germline V gives CDR1 SEHNR, CDR2 FQNEAQ (reference sequence). CDR3 length: 14 amino acids. V dropped 7 bases and J dropped 4; count of bases not matched to a gene: 8. Written as DNA, the CDR3 is TGTGCCAGCAACCCAGCGGGAGCGGGAGAGACCCAGTACTTC. Translating gives CASNPAGAGETQYF. The full variable domain, its missing parts supplied by reference TRBV7-9 and TRBJ2-5, is DTGVSQNPRHKITKRGQNVTFRCDPISEHNRLYWYRQTLGQGPEFLTYFQNEAQLEKSRLLSDRFSAERPKGSFSTLEIQRTEQGDSAMYLCASNPAGAGETQYFGPGTRLLVL.

This chain uses TRBV27 with TRBJ2-1, with TRBD1 matching over 9 bases. Germline V gene lookup returns CDR1 MNHEY and CDR2 SMNVEV (reference sequence). The ends lost 4 bases at V and 7 bases at J; junction bases unmatched: 8. The CDR3 totals 15 residues. The CDR3 spells CASSSPGQGGNEQFF. The CDR3 DNA reads TGTGCCAGCAGTTCACCGGGACAGGGCGGGAATGAGCAGTTCTTC.

This rearrangement joins TRBV11-2 to TRBJ2-3; 8 bases are a match to TRBD2. Germline V gives CDR1 SGHAT, CDR2 FQNNGV. This CDR3 has 14 residues. Losses at the gene ends were 4 bases for V and 5 bases for J; bases not matched to a gene: 5. This CDR3 reads CASSSVAGGDTQYF. Written as DNA, the CDR3 is TGTGCCAGCAGCTCGGTTGCGGGAGGAGATACGCAGTATTTT.

The V call is TRBV27, the J call TRBJ1-1; 10 bases are a match to TRBD1. V was pared by 5 bases and J by 1 base, with 4 bases of the junction left unmatched. CDR1 is MNHEY and CDR2 is SMNVEV in the germline V gene (reference sequence). This CDR3 is built from 15 residues. In DNA form, the CDR3 reads TGTGCCAGCAGTCCATGGGACAGGGGGAACACTGAAGCTTTCTTT. Protein: CASSPWDRGNTEAFF.

The rearrangement links TRBV6-6 to TRBJ1-1; 7 bases are shared with TRBD1. CDR3 length equals 14 residues. The V and J ends lost 6 bases and 2 bases, in that order; junction bases with no gene match: 6. Per the germline V gene, CDR1 is MNHNY and CDR2 is SVGAGI (reference sequence). The CDR3 region has the DNA TGTGCCAGCAGACCGGGACAGACCAACACTGAAGCTTTCTTT. Translated: CASRPGQTNTEAFF.

This chain joins TRBV5-4 and TRBJ2-7; 7 positions match TRBD1. CDR1 and CDR2 from the germline V gene are SGHNT and YYREEE (reference sequence). This CDR3 contains 13 residues. The trim removed 2 bases at V and 4 bases at J, leaving 3 bases unmatched. Here the CDR3 DNA reads TGTGCCAGCAGCTTTGGGGACAGTTACGAGCAGTACTTC. Amino acid sequence: CASSFGDSYEQYF.

This clone appeared a single time. This chain connects TRBV7-9 to TRBJ1-5; 7 bases agree with TRBD1. The CDR3 length is 18 residues. The germline V gene has CDR1 SEHNR and CDR2 FQNEAQ (reference sequence). J lost 5 bases, V lost 4 bases, and 17 bases had no gene match. The CDR3 bases are TGTGCCAGCAGCTCTATGGGTCGACAGGGAGAAAAGGATCAGCCCCAGCATTTT. Amino acids: CASSSMGRQGEKDQPQHF.

This clone was observed a single time. In DNA, the CDR3 is TGTGCCAGCTCACCTCTGGACAGAAGCCAGCCCCAGCATTTT. This translates into CASSPLDRSQPQHF. J is TRBJ1-5 and V is TRBV18; D perhaps matches TRBD1 (6 bases). Germline V CDR1 and CDR2: KGHSH, LQKENI. The germline V and J ends were trimmed by 3 bases and 7 bases, with 13 bases remaining between them. The CDR3 is 14 residues long.

The CDR3 loop reads CASSFISNQPQHF. The CDR3, as DNA: TGTGCCAGCAGCTTTATCAGCAATCAGCCCCAGCATTTT. The chain employs TRBV5-8 and TRBJ1-5, with D uncertain. CDR1 is SGHTS, CDR2 YDEGEE, per germline. Trimming left V 2 bases short and J 1 base short, with 4 bases between. CDR3 length: 13 residues.

The chain couples TRBV5-1 to TRBJ1-1; TRBD1 aligns across 8 bases. The length of the CDR3 is 14 residues. Germline V CDR1 and CDR2: SGHRS, YFSETQ. The J segment lost 4 bases and the V segment lost 4 bases, leaving 6 bases of the junction unmatched. The CDR3 coding sequence is TGCGCCAGCAGCGGAGAGACAGGGGTCACTGAAGCTTTCTTT. This gives the protein CASSGETGVTEAFF.

This chain uses TRBV18 with TRBJ1-1; tentative D call: TRBD1 (6 bases). Germline V gives CDR1 KGHSH, CDR2 LQKENI. This CDR3 is built from 16 residues. Deletions cut 2 bases from V and 1 base from J, with 14 bases between. The DNA for the CDR3 is TGTGCCAGCTCACCAAGGGGGGACGGGGGGAACACTGAAGCTTTCTTT. It yields the protein CASSPRGDGGNTEAFF.

DNA for the CDR3: TGTGCCAGCAGCTTAATGGGTCGGGCTGAAGCTTTCTTT. It codes for CASSLMGRAEAFF. This sequence joins TRBV7-6 and TRBJ1-1; D uncertain. The V end lost 2 bases, the J end lost 6 bases, and 10 bases lay between the germline ends. Germline values: CDR1 SGHVS, CDR2 FNYEAQ. The CDR3 is 13 residues long.

The rearrangement uses TRBV28 and TRBJ2-7; D gene ambiguous. The V gene lost 4 bases and the J gene lost 7 bases, with 11 bases spanning the gap. CDR1 and CDR2 from the germline V gene are MDHEN and SYDVKM. The CDR3 covers 12 residues. The CDR3 spells CASSYREWEQYF. The CDR3 DNA sequence: TGTGCCAGCAGTTACCGTGAATGGGAGCAGTACTTC.

The CDR3 DNA sequence: TGTGCCAGCAGCTTAGATTTACAGGGGCAAATCTATGGCTACACCTTC. Its translation: CASSLDLQGQIYGYTF. The chain links TRBV7-2 to TRBJ1-2, with TRBD1 matching over 7 bases. The CDR3 runs 16 residues. After removal of 1 base from V and 4 bases from J, the junction contained 9 bases not matched to a gene. Germline V gene lookup returns CDR1 SGHTA and CDR2 FQGNSA.